A single sample is the source of the 19 T cell receptor beta chains below, sequenced in a study of OX40 agonist ivuxolimab in advanced cancers. The protocol was immunoSEQ multiplex PCR, while the TCRdb copy is restricted to in-frame clones and leaves out a portion. Of more than 70,000 clones in the sample, roughly nine tenths were seen once. The material was CD4+ or CD8+ T cells sorted from blood, obtained in a trial of the OX40 agonist ivuxolimab. The source is an adult with an advanced solid tumor such as melanoma, head and neck, liver or kidney cancer.

The chain combines TRBV11-3 with TRBJ1-1; D gene ambiguous. The CDR3 length is 13 residues. The V gene's germline CDR1 is SGHNT and CDR2 YENEEA. The germline V and J ends were trimmed by 0 bases and 4 bases, with 6 bases remaining between them. The CDR3 reads CASSLDSGTEAFF. In DNA form, the CDR3 reads TGTGCCAGCAGCTTAGATAGCGGCACTGAAGCTTTCTTT.

The chain is built from TRBV7-9 and TRBJ2-2; the D gene is possibly TRBD2 (5 bases). The V and J ends lost 4 bases and 7 bases respectively, with 10 bases between them. The length of the CDR3 is 13 residues. CDR1 is SEHNR and CDR2 is FQNEAQ in the germline V gene (reference sequence). Written as DNA, the CDR3 is TGTGCCAGCAGCTGGACTCTACTCGGGGAGCTGTTTTTT. Translated, it gives CASSWTLLGELFF.

V gene TRBV6-5 combines with J gene TRBJ2-5; D is unresolved. CDR3 length: 12 residues. Germline V gene data show CDR1 as MNHEY and CDR2 as SVGAGI. The V and J ends lost 10 bases and 5 bases respectively, with 14 bases between them. In DNA form, the CDR3 reads TGTGCCACCCGGAGTATCGGGGAGACCCAGTACTTC. Translation: CATRSIGETQYF.

Comment on this clone: At one end, the junction sequence differs from germline, possibly due to a read error. The chain couples TRBV18 to TRBJ1-2; D is uncertain. This CDR3 has 15 residues. CDR1 and CDR2 from the germline V gene are KGHSH and LQKENI. Here the CDR3 DNA reads TGTGCCAGCTCACCAACGCGCCTCCCTAACTATGGCTGCACCTTC. Its protein is CASSPTRLPNYGCTF.

The V gene is TRBV28, the J gene TRBJ2-3, with 12 bases matching TRBD2. This CDR3 is built from 16 residues. Germline V lookup: CDR1 MDHEN, CDR2 SYDVKM. V dropped 3 bases and J dropped 7; count of bases not matched to a gene: 8. CDR3 sequence: CASSFLAGGGGNTQYF. The CDR3 DNA follows: TGTGCCAGCAGTTTCCTAGCGGGAGGGGGGGGAAATACGCAGTATTTT.

This clone is a singleton in its sample. The J gene is TRBJ2-3, the V gene TRBV7-9; D might be TRBD1 or TRBD2, each matching 5 bases. This CDR3 has 15 residues. The germline V gene encodes CDR1 SEHNR and CDR2 FQNEAQ (reference sequence). V lost 5 bases and J lost 4, with 16 bases in between. CDR3 in amino acids: CASSRARGRPDTQYF. The CDR3 DNA reads as TGTGCCAGCAGCCGAGCGAGGGGTCGGCCAGATACGCAGTATTTT.

The gene calls are TRBV29-1 and TRBJ1-1, with a possible D match to TRBD1 (6 bases). From germline, CDR1 is SQVTM and CDR2 ANQGSEA. The CDR3 runs 12 residues. The CDR3 is CTWDNLNTEAFF. CDR3 coding DNA: TGCACCTGGGACAACCTGAACACTGAAGCTTTCTTT.

This sequence joins TRBV12-5 and TRBJ2-2; D unresolved. The CDR3 length is 12 residues. The germline V gene has CDR1 LGHNT and CDR2 FRNRAP. The V end lost 3 bases, the J end lost 4 bases, and 3 bases lay between the germline ends. CDR3 DNA sequence: TGTGCTAGTGGTTTTCGCACCGGGGAGCTGTTTTTT. This encodes CASGFRTGELFF.

This chain uses TRBV28 with TRBJ1-1; 8 nucleotides agree with TRBD1. Germline V lookup: CDR1 MDHEN, CDR2 SYDVKM. This CDR3 has 16 amino acids. The ends lost 2 bases at V and 0 bases at J; junction bases unmatched: 5. DNA for the CDR3: TGTGCCAGCAGTTTAGAGACAGGGGCCATGAACACTGAAGCTTTCTTT. Its translation: CASSLETGAMNTEAFF.

The CDR3 is CASSVVASVDTQYF. In DNA, the CDR3 is TGTGCCAGCAGCGTAGTGGCTAGCGTAGATACGCAGTATTTT. The chain links TRBV9 to TRBJ2-3, with a weak D call TRBD2 (6 bases). Germline V gene sequence: CDR1 SGDLS, CDR2 YYNGEE. V was pared by 0 bases and J by 5 bases, with 10 bases between. The CDR3 is 14 residues long.

The chain employs TRBV19 and TRBJ1-5; D is undetermined. The CDR3 extends over 14 amino acids. The V end was cut by 5 bases, the J end by 3 bases, with 11 bases between. The germline gives CDR1 LNHDA, CDR2 SQIVND (reference sequence). The CDR3 DNA sequence: TGTGCCAGTAGTTGGCCAGCCCTCAATCAGCCCCAGCATTTT. As protein: CASSWPALNQPQHF. The full variable domain, completed using reference TRBV19 and TRBJ1-5, is DGGITQSPKYLFRKEGQNVTLSCEQNLNHDAMYWYRQDPGQGLRLIYYSQIVNDFQKGDIAEGYSVSREKKESFPLTVTSAQKNPTAFYLCASSWPALNQPQHFGDGTRLSIL.

The chain is built from TRBV9 and TRBJ2-7; 7 bases line up with TRBD2. V was clipped by 3 bases and J by 0 bases; unmatched bases: 6. The germline V gene encodes CDR1 SGDLS and CDR2 YYNGEE. CDR3 length: 15 residues. This CDR3 is CASSARDYTSYEQYF. The CDR3 nucleotides read TGTGCCAGCAGCGCCCGGGACTATACCTCCTACGAGCAGTACTTC.

The V call is TRBV18, the J call TRBJ1-3, with D unclear. Looked up from germline, CDR1 is KGHSH and CDR2 is LQKENI. Trimming removed 3 bases from V and 3 bases from J, with 3 bases in between. The CDR3 is 12 amino acids. CDR3 nucleotides: TGTGCCAGCTCACCCCGTGGAAACACCATATATTTT. Residues: CASSPRGNTIYF.

The chain uses TRBV2 and TRBJ2-3; no definite D call. Trimming stripped 6 bases from V and 3 bases from J, with 10 bases between. Germline-derived CDR1 and CDR2 are SNHLY and FYNNEI. The CDR3 is 13 amino acids. The CDR3 loop is CASRWTRTDTQYF. CDR3 DNA: TGTGCCAGCAGATGGACCAGGACAGATACGCAGTATTTT.

The chain combines TRBV2 with TRBJ1-1; D not certain. CDR3 size: 11 residues. Germline V gene sequence: CDR1 SNHLY, CDR2 FYNNEI. Between the trimmed V and J ends, which lost 7 bases and 4 bases, there was a span of 7 bases. CDR3 DNA: TGTGCCAGCAATGGGTTCACTGAAGCTTTCTTT. Amino acids: CASNGFTEAFF.

This clone was observed a single time. The rearrangement uses TRBV5-1 and TRBJ2-7; TRBD1 aligns across 7 bases. This CDR3 spans 12 amino acids. CDR1 is SGHRS and CDR2 is YFSETQ in the germline V gene. V was clipped by 4 bases and J by 6 bases; unmatched bases: 4. CDR3 sequence: CASSLTGSEQYF. The CDR3, as DNA: TGCGCCAGCAGCCTGACAGGGAGCGAGCAGTACTTC.

The V gene is TRBV19, the J gene TRBJ1-2; 8 bases are shared with TRBD1. J lost 6 bases, V lost 3 bases, and 9 bases had no gene match. The CDR3 sequence is 15 residues long. Germline assignment: CDR1 LNHDA and CDR2 SQIVND (reference sequence). CDR3 nucleotides: TGTGCCAGTAGTATCGTCACAGGGGGTTTAAATGGCTACACCTTC. Translating gives CASSIVTGGLNGYTF.

The chain has TRBV2 and TRBJ2-2; either TRBD1 or TRBD2 may fit D (5 bases each). The germline V and J ends were trimmed by 6 bases and 0 bases, with 8 bases remaining between them. Germline V gene lookup returns CDR1 SNHLY and CDR2 FYNNEI. The CDR3 contains 14 residues. As DNA, the CDR3 is TGTGCCAGCAGGGGGGACGCGAACACCGGGGAGCTGTTTTTT. It translates to CASRGDANTGELFF.

The chain uses TRBV20-1 and TRBJ1-1; 7 bases fit TRBD1. The CDR3 is 11 residues long. The V segment lost 4 bases and the J segment 10 bases; nucleotides outside the gene matches: 6. CDR1 and CDR2 from the germline V gene are DFQATT and SNEGSKA (reference sequence). The CDR3 nucleotides are TGCAGTGCTACCAGACAGGGCTTAGCTTTCTTT. Its protein product is CSATRQGLAFF.